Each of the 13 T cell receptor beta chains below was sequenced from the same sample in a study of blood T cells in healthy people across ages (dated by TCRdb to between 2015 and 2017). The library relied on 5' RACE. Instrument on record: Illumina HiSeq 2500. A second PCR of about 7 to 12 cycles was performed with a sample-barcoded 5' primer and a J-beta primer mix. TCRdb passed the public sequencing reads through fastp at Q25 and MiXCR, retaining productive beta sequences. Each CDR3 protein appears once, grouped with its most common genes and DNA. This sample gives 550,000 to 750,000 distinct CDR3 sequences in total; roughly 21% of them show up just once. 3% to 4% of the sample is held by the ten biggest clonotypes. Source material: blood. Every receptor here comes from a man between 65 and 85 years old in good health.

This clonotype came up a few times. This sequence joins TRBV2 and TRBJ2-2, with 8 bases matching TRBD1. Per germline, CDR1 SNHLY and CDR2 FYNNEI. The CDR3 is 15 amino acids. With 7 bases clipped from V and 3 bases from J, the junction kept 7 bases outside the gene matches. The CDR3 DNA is TGTGCCAGCAACGACAGGGGAGTGGACACCGGGGAGCTGTTTTTT. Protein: CASNDRGVDTGELFF. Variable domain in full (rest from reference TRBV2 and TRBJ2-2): EPEVTQTPSHQVTQMGQEVILRCVPISNHLYFYWYRQILGQKVEFLVSFYNNEISEKSEIFDDQFSVERPDGSNFTLKIRSTKLEDSAMYFCASNDRGVDTGELFFGEGSRLTVL.

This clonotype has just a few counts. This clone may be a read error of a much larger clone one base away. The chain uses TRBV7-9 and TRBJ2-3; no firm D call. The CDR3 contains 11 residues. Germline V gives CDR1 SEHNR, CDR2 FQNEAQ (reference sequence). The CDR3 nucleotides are TGTGCCGGCAGCTTAGCAGATACGCAGTATTTT. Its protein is CAGSLADTQYF.

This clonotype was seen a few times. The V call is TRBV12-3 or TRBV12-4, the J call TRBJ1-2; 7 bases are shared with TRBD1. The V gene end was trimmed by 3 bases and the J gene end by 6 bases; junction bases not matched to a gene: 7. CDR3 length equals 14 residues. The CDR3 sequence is CASSLSTGLDGYTF. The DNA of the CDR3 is TGTGCCAGCAGTTTGTCGACAGGGCTCGATGGCTACACCTTC.

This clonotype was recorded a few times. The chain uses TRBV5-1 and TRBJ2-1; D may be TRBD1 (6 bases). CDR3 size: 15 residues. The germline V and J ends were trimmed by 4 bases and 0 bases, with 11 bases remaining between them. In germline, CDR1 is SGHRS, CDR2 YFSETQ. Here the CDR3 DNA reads TGCGCCAGCAGCGAACAGGGAAACTCCTACAATGAGCAGTTCTTC. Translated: CASSEQGNSYNEQFF. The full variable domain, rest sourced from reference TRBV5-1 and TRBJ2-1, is KAGVTQTPRYLIKTRGQQVTLSCSPISGHRSVSWYQQTPGQGLQFLFEYFSETQRNKGNFPGRFSGRQFSNSRSEMNVSTLELGDSALYLCASSEQGNSYNEQFFGPGTRLTVL.

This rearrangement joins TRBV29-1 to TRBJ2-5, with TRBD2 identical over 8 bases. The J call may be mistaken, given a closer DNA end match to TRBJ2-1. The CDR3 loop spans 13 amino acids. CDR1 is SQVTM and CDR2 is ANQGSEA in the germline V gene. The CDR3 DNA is TGCAGCGTTGGGGGACTAGGTTTCGATGGGCAGTTCTTC. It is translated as CSVGGLGFDGQFF.

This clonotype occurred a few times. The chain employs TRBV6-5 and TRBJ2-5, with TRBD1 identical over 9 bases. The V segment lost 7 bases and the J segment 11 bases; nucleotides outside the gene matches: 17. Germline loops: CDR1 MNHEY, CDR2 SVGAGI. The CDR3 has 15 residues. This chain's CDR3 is CASKNWDRDRGEQYF. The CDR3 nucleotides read TGTGCCAGCAAAAACTGGGACAGGGATCGAGGGGAGCAGTACTTC.

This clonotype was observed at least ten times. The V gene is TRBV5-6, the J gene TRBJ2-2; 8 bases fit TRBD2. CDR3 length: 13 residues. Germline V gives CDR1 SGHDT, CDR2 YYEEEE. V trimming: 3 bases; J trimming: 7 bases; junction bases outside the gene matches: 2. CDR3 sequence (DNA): TGTGCCAGCAGCTCCGGGACTAGCGGGGAGCTGTTTTTT. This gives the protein CASSSGTSGELFF.

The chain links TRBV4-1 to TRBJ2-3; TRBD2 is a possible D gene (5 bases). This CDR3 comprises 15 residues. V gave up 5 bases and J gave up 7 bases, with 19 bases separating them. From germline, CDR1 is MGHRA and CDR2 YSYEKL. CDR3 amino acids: CASSARITADYTQYF. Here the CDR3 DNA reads TGCGCCAGCAGCGCCAGAATAACAGCGGATTATACGCAGTATTTT.

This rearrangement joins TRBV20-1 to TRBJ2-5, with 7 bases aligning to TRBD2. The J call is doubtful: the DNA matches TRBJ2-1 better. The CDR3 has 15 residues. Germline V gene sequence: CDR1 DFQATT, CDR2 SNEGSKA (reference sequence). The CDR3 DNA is TGCAGTGCTCCCTTCTGGGGAGCGGGGTACAATGAGCAGTTCTTC. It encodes CSAPFWGAGYNEQFF.

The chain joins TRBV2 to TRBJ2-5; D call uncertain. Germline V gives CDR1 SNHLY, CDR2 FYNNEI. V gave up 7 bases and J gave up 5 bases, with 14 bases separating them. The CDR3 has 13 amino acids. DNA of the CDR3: TGTGCCAGCACCGACGGGCGGAGCGAGACCCAGTACTTC. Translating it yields CASTDGRSETQYF.

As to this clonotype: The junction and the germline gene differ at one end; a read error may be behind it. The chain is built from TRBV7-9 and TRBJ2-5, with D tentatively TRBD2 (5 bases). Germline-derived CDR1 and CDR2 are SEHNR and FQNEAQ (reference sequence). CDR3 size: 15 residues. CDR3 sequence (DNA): TGTGCCGGCAGCACGGCGGAGGTGTTGGGGGAGACCCAGTACTTC. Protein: CAGSTAEVLGETQYF.

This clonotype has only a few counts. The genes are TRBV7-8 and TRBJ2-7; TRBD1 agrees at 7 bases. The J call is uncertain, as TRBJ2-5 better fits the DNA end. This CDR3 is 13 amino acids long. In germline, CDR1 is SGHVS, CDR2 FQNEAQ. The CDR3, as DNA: TGTGCCAGCACCATGACAGGGTGGGAGACCCAGTACTTC. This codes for CASTMTGWETQYF.

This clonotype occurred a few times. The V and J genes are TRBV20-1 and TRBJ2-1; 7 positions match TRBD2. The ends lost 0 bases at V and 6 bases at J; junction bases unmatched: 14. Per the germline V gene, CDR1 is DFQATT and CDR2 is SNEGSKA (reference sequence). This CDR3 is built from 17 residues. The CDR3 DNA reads TGCAGTGCTAGAGATCCATTATTGGCGGGAGCATCCAATGAGCAGTTCTTC. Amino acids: CSARDPLLAGASNEQFF.